Given below is one TCR beta chain in context. Antigen: not known. A read error may be the cause here, since a much bigger clone is one base away. This sample stems from a study of CD8 T cells in ankylosing spondylitis. The ends were cut back, 3 bases at V and 7 bases at J, with 10 bases in the middle. The germline gives CDR1 LGHDT, CDR2 YNNKEL (reference sequence). The CDR3 is 14 amino acids. By quantitative 5'-RACE with molecular barcodes, the TCR beta libraries were made. A single record per CDR3 protein comes from TCRdb applying MiXCR to the 5' RACE reads. The sample lists approximately 190,000 distinct CDR3 sequences, 10% to 15% occurring once. Overall study results and limits: There was reportedly significant enrichment of clones that were disease-linked in matched ankylosing spondylitis synovial fluid. The authors found the disease-linked clones to be CD8+ and relatively rare in peripheral blood. A motif in TCR beta, a set of about 8 highly homologous variants, appeared characteristic of ankylosing spondylitis blood.

The chain is built from TRBV3-1 and TRBJ1-6; no clear D gene. The clonotype comes from a female donor with ankylosing spondylitis or in good health (not recorded which). Sequenced: blood, either unsorted or a sorted T cell fraction (not recorded which). The CDR3: CASSHAGINSPLHF. The CDR3 nucleotides are TGTGCCAGCAGCCATGCAGGAATAAATTCACCCCTCCACTTT. Complete variable domain (other parts from reference TRBV3-1 and TRBJ1-6): DTAVSQTPKYLVTQMGNDKSIKCEQNLGHDTMYWYKQDSKKFLKIMFSYNNKELIINETVPNRFSPKSPDKAHLNLHINSLELGDSAVYFCASSHAGINSPLHFGNGTRLTVT.